This T cell receptor (beta chain) came from a study of shared clonotypes between healthy human individuals. After removal of 5 bases from V and 3 bases from J, the junction contained 5 bases not matched to a gene. Germline CDR1 is SGHTA and CDR2 is FQGNSA. The CDR3 spans 14 residues. Naive CD8 isolation took CD45RO-negative cells positively selected for CCR7 and excluded terminally differentiated effector memory CD45RA+ cells. Donation came from healthy HIV-negative adults that had no recent acute infections or vaccinations. As processed by the authors: ImmunoSEQ output held junction-only sequences without quality scores, so filtering differed. The data were produced by immunoSEQ multiplex PCR, yet TCRdb's version contains in-frame clones alone and is incomplete. That table furnishes V, J and clone size, whereas the DNA furnished D and trimming. The sample consists of hundreds of thousands of clones, approximately 92% of them appearing once.

The sample comprised naive CD8+ T cells sorted from blood. The V and J genes are TRBV7-2 and TRBJ2-3, with 7 nucleotides matching TRBD1. This clonotype originated in a young man in good health. In DNA, the CDR3 is TGTGCCAGCAGCGAATGGACAGGAACAGATACGCAGTATTTT. Its translation is CASSEWTGTDTQYF. Combining the CDR3 with reference TRBV7-2 and TRBJ2-3 gives the whole variable domain GAGVSQSPSNKVTEKGKDVELRCDPISGHTALYWYRQSLGQGLEFLIYFQGNSAPDKSGLPSDRFSAERTGGSVSTLTIQRTQQEDSAVYLCASSEWTGTDTQYFGPGTRLTVL.